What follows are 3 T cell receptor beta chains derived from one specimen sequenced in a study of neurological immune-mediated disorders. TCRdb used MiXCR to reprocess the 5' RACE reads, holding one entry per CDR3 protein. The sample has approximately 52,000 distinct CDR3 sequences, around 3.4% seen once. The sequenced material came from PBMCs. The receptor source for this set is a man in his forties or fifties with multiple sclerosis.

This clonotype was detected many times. The CDR3 DNA follows: TGTGCCTCCGGGACAGTCTTCCCCGGGGAGCTGTTTTTT. It codes for CASGTVFPGELFF. The chain uses TRBV11-3 and TRBJ2-2; 7 bases align to TRBD1. The CDR3 has 13 residues. Germline V gene data show CDR1 as SGHNT and CDR2 as YENEEA. Trimming cost V 11 bases and J 6 bases; bases outside gene matches: 9.

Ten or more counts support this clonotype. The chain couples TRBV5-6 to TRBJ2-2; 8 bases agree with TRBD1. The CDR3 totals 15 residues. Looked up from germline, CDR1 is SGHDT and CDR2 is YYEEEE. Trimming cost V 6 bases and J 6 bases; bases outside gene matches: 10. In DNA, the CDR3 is TGTGCCAGCAAACAAAGGGACAGGACCGCCGGGGAGCTGTTTTTT. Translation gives CASKQRDRTAGELFF.

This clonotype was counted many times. The chain's CDR3 is CASSLGRSMKLFF. DNA of the CDR3: TGTGCCAGCAGCTTAGGTAGGAGCATGAAACTGTTTTTT. The V call is TRBV13, the J call TRBJ1-4; D is ambiguous. V lost 0 bases and J 11 bases, leaving 10 bases between the germline ends. This CDR3 has 13 residues. The germline V gene encodes CDR1 PRHDT and CDR2 FYEKMQ (reference sequence).